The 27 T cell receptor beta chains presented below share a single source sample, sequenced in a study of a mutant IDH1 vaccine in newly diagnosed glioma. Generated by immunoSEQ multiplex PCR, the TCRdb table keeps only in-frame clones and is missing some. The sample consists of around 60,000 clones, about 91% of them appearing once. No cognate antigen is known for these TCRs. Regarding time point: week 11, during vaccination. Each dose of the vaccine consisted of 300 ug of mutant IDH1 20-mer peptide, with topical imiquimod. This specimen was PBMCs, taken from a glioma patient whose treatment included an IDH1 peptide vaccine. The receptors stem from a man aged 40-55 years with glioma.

CDR3 coding DNA: TGTGCCAGCAGTGATCAGGGGGCTTTTAATGAAAAACTGTTTTTT. It is translated as CASSDQGAFNEKLFF. The chain has TRBV2 and TRBJ1-4, with 8 bases fitting TRBD1. The germline V gene encodes CDR1 SNHLY and CDR2 FYNNEI. V shed 3 bases, J shed 4 bases, and the junction held 4 bases outside the gene matches. There are 15 residues in the CDR3.

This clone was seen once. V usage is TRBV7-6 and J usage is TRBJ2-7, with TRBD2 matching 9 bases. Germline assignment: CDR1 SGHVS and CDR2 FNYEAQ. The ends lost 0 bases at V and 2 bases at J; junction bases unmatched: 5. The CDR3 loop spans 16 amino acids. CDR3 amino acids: CASSLASAGGPYEQYF. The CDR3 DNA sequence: TGTGCCAGCAGCTTAGCTTCAGCGGGAGGCCCCTACGAGCAGTACTTC.

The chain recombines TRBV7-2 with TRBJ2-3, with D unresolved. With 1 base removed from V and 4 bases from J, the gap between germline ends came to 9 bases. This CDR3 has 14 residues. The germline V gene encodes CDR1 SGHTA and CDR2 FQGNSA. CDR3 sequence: CASSLDFRADTQYF. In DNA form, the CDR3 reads TGTGCCAGCAGCTTAGATTTCAGAGCAGATACGCAGTATTTT.

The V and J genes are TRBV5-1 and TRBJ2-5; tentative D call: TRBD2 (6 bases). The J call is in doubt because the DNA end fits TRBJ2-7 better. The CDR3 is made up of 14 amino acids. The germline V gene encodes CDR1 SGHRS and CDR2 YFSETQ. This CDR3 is CASSFAGNRYEQYF. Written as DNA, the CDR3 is TGCGCCAGCAGCTTTGCGGGAAATAGGTACGAGCAGTACTTC.

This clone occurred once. The CDR3 DNA reads TGTGCCAGTAGTGAACAGCCAAATCAGCCCCAGCATTTT. The encoded protein is CASSEQPNQPQHF. The rearrangement links TRBV19 to TRBJ1-5; no clear D. From germline, CDR1 is LNHDA and CDR2 SQIVND (reference sequence). The V end lost 5 bases, the J end lost 4 bases, and 9 bases lay between the germline ends. The CDR3 is made up of 13 amino acids.

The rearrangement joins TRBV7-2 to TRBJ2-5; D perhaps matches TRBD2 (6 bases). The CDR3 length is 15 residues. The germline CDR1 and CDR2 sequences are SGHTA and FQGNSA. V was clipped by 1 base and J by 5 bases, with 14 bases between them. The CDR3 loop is CASSLVGGEAETQYF. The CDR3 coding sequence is TGTGCCAGCAGCTTAGTTGGTGGGGAGGCGGAGACCCAGTACTTC.

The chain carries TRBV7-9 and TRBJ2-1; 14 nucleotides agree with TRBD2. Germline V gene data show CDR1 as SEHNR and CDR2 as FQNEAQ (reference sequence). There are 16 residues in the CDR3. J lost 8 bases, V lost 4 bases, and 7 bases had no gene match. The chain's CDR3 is CASSSFGLAGGYEQFF. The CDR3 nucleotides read TGTGCCAGCAGCTCATTCGGACTAGCGGGGGGTTATGAGCAGTTCTTC.

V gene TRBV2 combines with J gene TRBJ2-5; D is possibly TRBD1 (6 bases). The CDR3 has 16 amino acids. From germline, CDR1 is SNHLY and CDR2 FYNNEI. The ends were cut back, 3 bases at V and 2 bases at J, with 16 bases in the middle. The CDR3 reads CASSDRVIQGQETQYF. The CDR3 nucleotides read TGTGCCAGCAGTGATCGAGTGATACAGGGTCAAGAGACCCAGTACTTC.

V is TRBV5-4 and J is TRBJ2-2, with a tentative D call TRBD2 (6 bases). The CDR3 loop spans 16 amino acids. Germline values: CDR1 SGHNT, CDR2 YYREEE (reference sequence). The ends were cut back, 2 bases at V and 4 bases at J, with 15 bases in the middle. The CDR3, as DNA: TGTGCCAGCAGCTTTGCCGAGACTAGGGTCACCGGGGAGCTGTTTTTT. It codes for CASSFAETRVTGELFF.

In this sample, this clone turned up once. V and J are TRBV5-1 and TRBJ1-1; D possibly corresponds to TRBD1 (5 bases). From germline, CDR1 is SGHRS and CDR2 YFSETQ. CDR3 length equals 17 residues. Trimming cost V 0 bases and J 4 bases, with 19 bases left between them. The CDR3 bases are TGCGCCAGCAGCTTGGATACAGGTTTTGGGGGTTCCACTGAAGCTTTCTTT. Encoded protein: CASSLDTGFGGSTEAFF.

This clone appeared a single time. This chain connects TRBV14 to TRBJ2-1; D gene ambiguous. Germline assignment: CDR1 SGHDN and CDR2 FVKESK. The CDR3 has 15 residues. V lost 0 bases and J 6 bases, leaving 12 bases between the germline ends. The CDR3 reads CASSQESSRINEQFF. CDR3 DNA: TGTGCCAGCAGCCAAGAGTCCTCTAGGATCAATGAGCAGTTCTTC.

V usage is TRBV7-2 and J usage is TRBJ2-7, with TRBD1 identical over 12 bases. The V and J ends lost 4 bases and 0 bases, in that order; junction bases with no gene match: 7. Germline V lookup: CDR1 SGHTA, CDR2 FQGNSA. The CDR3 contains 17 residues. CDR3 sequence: CASSWDRGRQFSYEQYF. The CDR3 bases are TGTGCCAGCAGCTGGGACAGGGGGCGGCAGTTCTCCTACGAGCAGTACTTC. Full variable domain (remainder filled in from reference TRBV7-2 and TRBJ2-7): GAGVSQSPSNKVTEKGKDVELRCDPISGHTALYWYRQSLGQGLEFLIYFQGNSAPDKSGLPSDRFSAERTGGSVSTLTIQRTQQEDSAVYLCASSWDRGRQFSYEQYFGPGTRLTVT.

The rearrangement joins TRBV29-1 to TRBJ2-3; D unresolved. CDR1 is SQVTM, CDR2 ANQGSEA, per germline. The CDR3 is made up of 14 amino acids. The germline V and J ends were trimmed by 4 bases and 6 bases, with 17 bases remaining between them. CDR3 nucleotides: TGCAGCGTTGTAGCCTGGCCGGTCGGGGATACGCAGTATTTT. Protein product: CSVVAWPVGDTQYF.

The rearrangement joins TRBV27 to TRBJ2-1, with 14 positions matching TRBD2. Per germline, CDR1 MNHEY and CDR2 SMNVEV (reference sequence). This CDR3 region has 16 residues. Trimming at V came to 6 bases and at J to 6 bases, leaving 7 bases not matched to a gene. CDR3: CASSSWGTSGSNEQFF. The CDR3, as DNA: TGTGCCAGCAGCTCCTGGGGGACTAGCGGGAGCAATGAGCAGTTCTTC.

The CDR3 coding sequence is TGTGCCAGCAGTTCAGACTCCTTCACCCAGCCCCAGCATTTT. It codes for CASSSDSFTQPQHF. V is TRBV28 and J is TRBJ1-5; D gene ambiguous. The CDR3 extends over 14 amino acids. Trimming took 4 bases from V and 7 from J, leaving 14 bases between them. Germline CDR1 is MDHEN and CDR2 is SYDVKM. The full variable domain, with the rest looked up from reference TRBV28 and TRBJ1-5, is DVKVTQSSRYLVKRTGEKVFLECVQDMDHENMFWYRQDPGLGLRLIYFSYDVKMKEKGDIPEGYSVSREKKERFSLILESASTNQTSMYLCASSSDSFTQPQHFGDGTRLSIL.

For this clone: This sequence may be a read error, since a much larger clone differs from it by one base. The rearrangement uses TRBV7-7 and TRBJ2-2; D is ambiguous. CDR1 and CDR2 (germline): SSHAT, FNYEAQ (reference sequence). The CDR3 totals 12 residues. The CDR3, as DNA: TGTGCTAGCAGCCATAACACCGGGGAGCTGTTTTTT. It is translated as CASSHNTGELFF.

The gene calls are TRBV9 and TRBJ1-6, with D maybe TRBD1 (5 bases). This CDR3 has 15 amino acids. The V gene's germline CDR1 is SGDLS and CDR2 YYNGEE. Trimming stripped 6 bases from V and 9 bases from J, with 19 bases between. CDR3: CASTRDGAQGSPLHF. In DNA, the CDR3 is TGTGCCAGCACGCGGGACGGGGCTCAGGGTTCACCCCTCCACTTT.

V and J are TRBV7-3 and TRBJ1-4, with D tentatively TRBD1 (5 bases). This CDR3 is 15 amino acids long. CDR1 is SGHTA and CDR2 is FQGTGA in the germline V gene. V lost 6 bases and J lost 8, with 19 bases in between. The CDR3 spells CASSPMGEGGEKLFF. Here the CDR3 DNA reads TGTGCCAGCAGTCCGATGGGGGAAGGTGGAGAAAAACTGTTTTTT.

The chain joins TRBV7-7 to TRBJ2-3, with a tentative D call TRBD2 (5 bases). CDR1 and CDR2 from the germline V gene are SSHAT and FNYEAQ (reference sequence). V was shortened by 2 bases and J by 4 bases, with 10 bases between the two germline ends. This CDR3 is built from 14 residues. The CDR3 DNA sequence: TGTGCCAGCAGCTTAACTAGTAGCGCAGATACGCAGTATTTT. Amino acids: CASSLTSSADTQYF.

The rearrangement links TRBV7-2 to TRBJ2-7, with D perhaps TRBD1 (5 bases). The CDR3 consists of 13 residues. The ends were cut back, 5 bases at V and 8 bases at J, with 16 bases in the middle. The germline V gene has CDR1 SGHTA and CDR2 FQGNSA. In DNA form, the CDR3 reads TGTGCCAGCAGCCTTAGTGGGGCAGGGAAGCAGTACTTC. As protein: CASSLSGAGKQYF. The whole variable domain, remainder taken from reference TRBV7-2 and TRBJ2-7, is GAGVSQSPSNKVTEKGKDVELRCDPISGHTALYWYRQSLGQGLEFLIYFQGNSAPDKSGLPSDRFSAERTGGSVSTLTIQRTQQEDSAVYLCASSLSGAGKQYFGPGTRLTVT.

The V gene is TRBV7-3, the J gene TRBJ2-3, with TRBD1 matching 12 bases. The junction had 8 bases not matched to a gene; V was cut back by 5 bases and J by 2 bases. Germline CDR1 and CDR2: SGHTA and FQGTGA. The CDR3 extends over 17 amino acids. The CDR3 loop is CASSTGTGGLTTDTQYF. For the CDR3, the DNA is TGTGCCAGCAGCACCGGGACAGGGGGCCTTACCACAGATACGCAGTATTTT.

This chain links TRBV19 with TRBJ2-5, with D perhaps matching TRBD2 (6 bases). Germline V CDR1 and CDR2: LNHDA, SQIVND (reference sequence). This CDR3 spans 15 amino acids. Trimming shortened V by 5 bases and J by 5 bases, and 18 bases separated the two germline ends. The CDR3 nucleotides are TGTGCCAGTAGTGGTGGACTATCCTACCGGGAGACCCAGTACTTC. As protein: CASSGGLSYRETQYF.

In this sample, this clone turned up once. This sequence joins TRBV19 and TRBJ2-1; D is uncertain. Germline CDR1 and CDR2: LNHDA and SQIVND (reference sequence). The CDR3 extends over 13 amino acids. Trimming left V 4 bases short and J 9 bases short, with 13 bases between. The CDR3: CASSTLHPGEQFF. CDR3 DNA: TGTGCCAGTAGTACCCTTCACCCTGGTGAGCAGTTCTTC.

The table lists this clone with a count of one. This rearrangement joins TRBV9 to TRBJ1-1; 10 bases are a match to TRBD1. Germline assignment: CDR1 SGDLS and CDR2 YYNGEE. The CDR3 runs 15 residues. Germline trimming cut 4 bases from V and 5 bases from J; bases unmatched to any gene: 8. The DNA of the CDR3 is TGTGCCAGCAGCCCCCGGACAGGGGGAGGGACTGAAGCTTTCTTT. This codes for CASSPRTGGGTEAFF.

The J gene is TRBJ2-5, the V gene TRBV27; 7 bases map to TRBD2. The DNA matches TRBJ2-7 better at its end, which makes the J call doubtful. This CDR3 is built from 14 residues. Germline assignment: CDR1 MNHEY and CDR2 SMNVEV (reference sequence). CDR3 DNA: TGTGCCAGCAGTTTAGCGGGAGTGTCGCGCGAGCAGTACTTC. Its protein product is CASSLAGVSREQYF.

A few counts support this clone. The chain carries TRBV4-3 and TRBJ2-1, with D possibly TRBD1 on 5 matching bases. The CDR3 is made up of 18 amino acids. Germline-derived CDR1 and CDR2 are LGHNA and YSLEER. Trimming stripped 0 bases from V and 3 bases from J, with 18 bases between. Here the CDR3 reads CASSQDGVAQGLYNEQFF. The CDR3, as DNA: TGCGCCAGCAGCCAAGATGGGGTGGCTCAGGGCCTCTACAATGAGCAGTTCTTC.

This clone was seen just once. The CDR3, as DNA: TGCGCCAGCAGCTTACCCCGGGGGCGGGGGAACACCGGGGAGCTGTTTTTT. Translation gives CASSLPRGRGNTGELFF. The chain joins TRBV4-3 to TRBJ2-2, with D tentatively TRBD1 or TRBD2 (6 bases each). Germline V lookup: CDR1 LGHNA, CDR2 YSLEER. V was trimmed by 5 bases and J by 1 base, leaving 17 bases between them. The CDR3 is 17 residues long.